These 27 T cell receptor beta chains came from one sample sequenced in a study of kidney transplant recipient with SARS-CoV-2 infection. TCRdb reanalysed the reads using MiXCR and keeps one entry per CDR3 protein. The profile covers 200,000 to 300,000 distinct CDR3 sequences, with around 30% appearing a single time and more than 6.5% taken by the ten largest. This sample comprised a blood sample, obtained at baseline and on approximately day 120 from a kidney transplant recipient. These receptors were collected from a male patient in his thirties who had COVID-19 and was a kidney transplant recipient. The graft donor may have given rise to some T cells.

About this clonotype itself: Given a much more abundant clone one base away, this may be a read error. The gene calls are TRBV12-3 or TRBV12-4 and TRBJ2-6, with D hard to call. The CDR3 runs 17 residues. The CDR3 protein is CANSGARRQSRANVLTF. The CDR3 nucleotides read TGTGCCAACAGTGGCGCACGCAGACAAAGTCGGGCCAACGTCCTGACTTTC.

This clonotype came up many times. Here the CDR3 DNA reads TGCGCCAGCAGCTCGGGACTAGCGGGATCCGGGGAGCTGTTTTTT. Its protein product is CASSSGLAGSGELFF. This rearrangement joins TRBV5-1 to TRBJ2-2; 13 bases match TRBD2. This CDR3 region has 15 residues. Per germline, CDR1 SGHRS and CDR2 YFSETQ. Losses at the gene ends were 3 bases for V and 6 bases for J; bases not matched to a gene: 2.

About this clonotype: A much larger clone is a single base away; this may be a read error. The CDR3 protein is CSRQGTEAFF. CDR3 DNA: TGCTCCCGGCAAGGGACTGAAGCTTTCTTT. The chain joins TRBV20-1 to TRBJ1-1; D gene unclear. Germline-derived CDR1 and CDR2 are DFQATT and SNEGSKA (reference sequence). The CDR3 sequence is 10 residues long.

In the case of this clonotype: This may arise from a read error, as a much more abundant clone is one base away. The chain employs TRBV10-3 and TRBJ1-3, with D hard to call. There are 16 residues in the CDR3. Germline V lookup: CDR1 ENHRY, CDR2 SYGVKD. CDR3 sequence (DNA): TGTGCCGTCAGTGAGAGCGTAGCAGTGACTGGAAACACCATATATTTT. Translated: CAVSESVAVTGNTIYF.

This clonotype was seen at least ten times. This CDR3 is CASSLAGPGYEQYF. For the CDR3, the DNA is TGTGCCAGCAGCTTAGCGGGCCCCGGCTACGAGCAGTACTTC. The chain couples TRBV7-9 to TRBJ2-7; unclear D gene. V lost 0 bases and J 3 bases, leaving 9 bases between the germline ends. The CDR3 sequence is 14 residues long. Per germline, CDR1 SEHNR and CDR2 FQNEAQ (reference sequence).

This clonotype occurred many times. This chain's CDR3 is CASSLRGPRSGAPNEQFF. CDR3 DNA sequence: TGTGCCAGCAGTTTAAGGGGACCCAGGTCCGGCGCCCCCAATGAGCAGTTCTTC. The V call is TRBV27, the J call TRBJ2-1; D is tentatively TRBD1 or TRBD2 (5 bases each). Trimming stripped 2 bases from V and 6 bases from J, with 23 bases between. Germline V CDR1 and CDR2: MNHEY, SMNVEV (reference sequence). This CDR3 spans 18 amino acids.

This clonotype came up many times. The rearrangement links TRBV3-1 to TRBJ1-2; D is ambiguous. The V and J ends lost 3 bases and 4 bases respectively, with 21 bases between them. Germline V gene sequence: CDR1 LGHDT, CDR2 YNNKEL (reference sequence). This CDR3 comprises 17 residues. CDR3 residues: CASSHDSTLRKTYGYTF. CDR3 in DNA: TGTGCCAGCAGCCATGATTCCACCCTTCGAAAGACCTATGGCTACACCTTC.

This clonotype has ten or more counts. Sequence at one end of the junction differs from germline and may be a read error. The chain joins TRBV6-8 to TRBJ1-2; no clear D gene. Germline V gene sequence: CDR1 MNHGY, CDR2 SAAAGT. CDR3 length: 17 residues. CDR3 DNA: TGCGCCAGCAGTGGTATTGGAAGATCGCGAAAGACCTATGGCTACACCTTC. Translating gives CASSGIGRSRKTYGYTF.

Comment on this clonotype: This could be a read error, since a much larger clone is one nucleotide away. V is TRBV6-8 and J is TRBJ2-7, with 12 bases identical to TRBD1. Germline assignment: CDR1 MNHGY and CDR2 SAAAGT. The CDR3 is made up of 15 amino acids. V shed 0 bases and J 9 bases; nucleotides not matched to a gene: 6. CDR3 region: CASSYSRDRGHGQYF. The CDR3 nucleotides read TGTGCCAGCAGTTACTCCCGGGACAGGGGGCACGGGCAGTACTTC.

Points on this clonotype: This could be a read error, since a much larger clone is one nucleotide away. J is TRBJ2-7 and V is TRBV2; D is unresolved. There are 12 residues in the CDR3. CDR1 and CDR2 from the germline V gene are SNHLY and FYNNEI. Trimming stripped 3 bases from V and 7 bases from J, with 10 bases between. Here the CDR3 reads CASSEMGREQYF. Written as DNA, the CDR3 is TGTGCCAGCAGTGAGATGGGCAGAGAGCAGTACTTC.

This clonotype showed up many times. The rearrangement uses TRBV6-5 and TRBJ2-7, with D perhaps matching TRBD1 or TRBD2 (6 bases each). This CDR3 contains 17 residues. The V gene lost 6 bases and the J gene lost 3 bases, with 24 bases spanning the gap. Germline V lookup: CDR1 MNHEY, CDR2 SVGAGI. The CDR3 region has the DNA TGTGCCAGCAGGGCCTACTCGGGGGCGGGTGAATTCTACGAGCAGTACTTC. This encodes CASRAYSGAGEFYEQYF.

This clonotype has at least ten counts. V gene TRBV5-6 combines with J gene TRBJ2-7; possible D gene TRBD2, 5 bases. The CDR3 has 15 residues. The V end was cut by 4 bases, the J end by 5 bases, with 19 bases between. Germline values: CDR1 SGHDT, CDR2 YYEEEE. CDR3 sequence (DNA): TGTGCCAGCAGCAAGGGCGGACGGCTCGGGGACGAGCAGTACTTC. It is translated as CASSKGGRLGDEQYF.

At least ten counts were recorded for this clonotype. The chain combines TRBV3-1 with TRBJ2-2, with TRBD1 matching 9 bases. After removal of 5 bases from V and 4 bases from J, the junction contained 2 bases not matched to a gene. The CDR3 covers 14 residues. Germline assignment: CDR1 LGHDT and CDR2 YNNKEL (reference sequence). CDR3 nucleotide sequence: TGTGCCAGCAGCTTACAGGGGGCCACCGGGGAGCTGTTTTTT. Its translation: CASSLQGATGELFF.

About this clonotype itself: One end of the junction is discordant with germline, which a read error may explain. V and J are TRBV9 and TRBJ2-1; D gene uncertain. CDR1 and CDR2 (germline): SGDLS, YYNGEE. The CDR3 has 14 residues. DNA for the CDR3: TGTGCCAGCAGCGTAGGGAGTTTTAACAATGAGCAGTCCTTC. Encoded protein: CASSVGSFNNEQSF. Full variable domain (missing parts from reference TRBV9 and TRBJ2-1): DSGVTQTPKHLITATGQRVTLRCSPRSGDLSVYWYQQSLDQGLQFLIQYYNGEERAKGNILERFSAQQFPDLHSELNLSSLELGDSALYFCASSVGSFNNEQSFGPGTRLTVL.

Regarding this clonotype: A read error is possible here, since a much larger clone lies one base away. The chain links TRBV15 to TRBJ2-1, with 9 positions matching TRBD1. Trimming cost V 0 bases and J 8 bases; bases outside gene matches: 11. The germline V gene encodes CDR1 LNHNV and CDR2 YYDKDF (reference sequence). The CDR3 consists of 17 residues. CDR3 DNA: TGTGCCACCAGCAGAGATGGGGGGGGACAGGGTACTGATGAGCAGTTCTTC. Its translation is CATSRDGGGQGTDEQFF.

A note on this clonotype: A much larger clone lies one base from this, so it may be a read error. The chain joins TRBV20-1 to TRBJ1-5; D gene unclear. The length of the CDR3 is 15 residues. Trimming took 1 base from V and 4 from J, leaving 14 bases between them. The germline gives CDR1 DFQATT, CDR2 SNEGSKA (reference sequence). The CDR3 bases are TGCAGTGCTAGAGCTGGGAGCAGTACAAATCAGCCCCAGCATTTT. Translated, it gives CSARAGSSTNQPQHF.

As to this clonotype: This likely comes from a read error, as the CDR3 has no conserved phenylalanine or tryptophan at its end. J is TRBJ1-1 and V is TRBV19; possibly TRBD1 for D (5 bases). Trimming cost V 8 bases and J 11 bases, with 21 bases left between them. CDR1 is LNHDA, CDR2 SQIVND, per germline (reference sequence). CDR3 length: 13 residues. This chain's CDR3 is CASAPDKLRSAFL. CDR3 coding DNA: TGTGCCAGTGCCCCGGACAAGCTAAGAAGCGCTTTCCTT.

With respect to this clonotype: Relative to the germline gene, one junction end is altered; a read error may explain this. The genes are TRBV25-1 and TRBJ1-4; possible D gene TRBD1, 6 bases. The germline gives CDR1 MGHDK, CDR2 SYGVNS. The CDR3 consists of 17 residues. The CDR3 loop reads CASSELRDGGANEKLSF. The CDR3, as DNA: TGTGCCAGCAGTGAGCTCCGGGACGGGGGGGCTAATGAAAAACTGTCTTTT.

This clonotype was seen repeatedly, ten times or more. This chain uses TRBV9 with TRBJ2-7, with 14 positions matching TRBD2. There are 16 residues in the CDR3. J gave up 6 bases and V 0 bases, and 5 bases lay outside the gene matches. Germline-derived CDR1 and CDR2 are SGDLS and YYNGEE. CDR3 in DNA: TGTGCCAGCAGCGTAGGGGGGACTAGCGGGAGTACCGAGCAGTACTTC. Translation gives CASSVGGTSGSTEQYF. Looking up the rest from reference TRBV9 and TRBJ2-7 gives the full variable domain: DSGVTQTPKHLITATGQRVTLRCSPRSGDLSVYWYQQSLDQGLQFLIQYYNGEERAKGNILERFSAQQFPDLHSELNLSSLELGDSALYFCASSVGGTSGSTEQYFGPGTRLTVT.

This clonotype was seen ten or more times. The DNA for the CDR3 is TGTGCCAGCAGTGAAAACTTCGGGGAGAACACTGAAGCTTTCTTT. Encoded protein: CASSENFGENTEAFF. The chain has TRBV6-1 and TRBJ1-1, with D uncertain. The CDR3 is 15 amino acids. V lost 2 bases to trimming and J lost 1 base, with 11 bases between them. CDR1 MNHNS and CDR2 SASEGT come from the germline V gene.

This clonotype was detected many times. V and J are TRBV3-1 and TRBJ2-3; tentative D call: TRBD2 (6 bases). Germline V gene data show CDR1 as LGHDT and CDR2 as YNNKEL (reference sequence). CDR3 length: 17 amino acids. Trimming stripped 4 bases from V and 1 base from J, with 18 bases between. CDR3 protein: CASSPQAGTSGTDTQYF. CDR3 in DNA: TGTGCCAGCAGCCCGCAGGCTGGGACTTCGGGCACAGATACGCAGTATTTT.

Details on this clonotype: One junction end does not reproduce the germline sequence, and a read error may be involved. V is TRBV11-1 and J is TRBJ1-2; perhaps TRBD1 as D (5 bases). This CDR3 is 17 amino acids long. CDR1 SGHAT and CDR2 FQDESV come from the germline V gene (reference sequence). The DNA of the CDR3 is TGTGCCAGCAGCGGAGGACATAAGGCTGGAAAGACCTATGGCCACACCTTC. The encoded protein is CASSGGHKAGKTYGHTF.

This clonotype has at least ten counts. Here the CDR3 DNA reads TGTGCCAGCAGTCCGAAGGATGAGCAGTTCTTC. Protein sequence: CASSPKDEQFF. The gene calls are TRBV12-3 or TRBV12-4 and TRBJ2-1; D gene unclear. The germline V and J ends were trimmed by 5 bases and 8 bases, with 7 bases remaining between them. This CDR3 is built from 11 residues.

The gene calls are TRBV20-1 and TRBJ1-1; D is uncertain. Germline V gives CDR1 DFQATT, CDR2 SNEGSKA (reference sequence). The CDR3 spans 13 residues. The V gene lost 3 bases and the J gene lost 1 base, with 9 bases spanning the gap. CDR3 in amino acids: CSASSGRNTEAFF. The CDR3 coding sequence is TGCAGTGCTAGCTCCGGCCGGAACACTGAAGCTTTCTTT.

In its sample, this clonotype was seen many times. The V and J genes are TRBV4-2 and TRBJ2-4, with TRBD2 matching over 8 bases. The CDR3 consists of 15 residues. V lost 1 base to trimming and J lost 11 bases; unmatched junction nucleotides: 10. Germline values: CDR1 LGHNA, CDR2 YNFKEQ. CDR3 sequence (DNA): TGTGCCAGCAGCCAAGTGGATAGCGGGGTAAATTTTCAGTACTTC. Its protein is CASSQVDSGVNFQYF.

In this sample, this clonotype turned up many times. The chain joins TRBV7-3 to TRBJ2-2; D is undetermined. V shed 0 bases and J shed 5 bases, with 10 bases lying between them. The CDR3 length is 15 residues. The germline CDR1 and CDR2 sequences are SGHTA and FQGTGA. CDR3 DNA sequence: TGTGCCAGCAGCTTAACGTTCTGGGGAACCGGGGAGCTGTTTTTT. Translated, it gives CASSLTFWGTGELFF.

This clonotype was detected ten times or more. The chain joins TRBV7-4 to TRBJ1-2; D not certain. Trimming cost V 5 bases and J 4 bases, with 23 bases left between them. The CDR3 sequence is 17 residues long. The V gene's germline CDR1 is SGHVT and CDR2 SQSDAQ. In DNA form, the CDR3 reads TGTGCCAGCAGCCGGGCTGATTCAGCTCGAAAGACCTATGGCTACACCTTC. Translation gives CASSRADSARKTYGYTF. Drawing the rest from reference TRBV7-4 and TRBJ1-2, the complete variable domain is GAGVSQSPRYKVAKRGRDVALRCDSISGHVTLYWYRQTLGQGSEVLTYSQSDAQRDKSGRPSGRFSAERPERSVSTLKIQRTEQGDSAVYLCASSRADSARKTYGYTFGSGTRLTVV.